This T cell receptor (beta chain) was captured by sequencing in a study of T cells in Graves' hyperthyroidism and ophthalmopathy. Study-wide points: Classification by a 13 V-J model distinguished ophthalmopathy from stable hyperthyroidism. Ophthalmopathy prediction by the model preceded onset by a median approximately six months.

Germline V lookup: CDR1 SGHDN, CDR2 FVKESK. V shed 3 bases, J shed 6 bases, and the junction held 20 bases outside the gene matches. This CDR3 region has 18 residues. Using RNA transcripts as the source, TCR beta CDR3 regions were amplified. The HTBI primer set served for first-round RT-PCR of the TCR CDR3. MiXCR was run by TCRdb on the multiplex PCR reads, yielding one entry per CDR3 protein. The table has roughly 250,000 distinct CDR3 sequences, less than 15% seen once. This clonotype appeared many times. Its antigen remains unknown. This clonotype was obtained from a woman in her forties with Graves' hyperthyroidism that later progressed to Graves' ophthalmopathy. This chain joins TRBV14 and TRBJ2-7, with 7 bases aligning to TRBD1. Specimen: blood. The CDR3: CASSHSWTRQGSLREQYF. CDR3 DNA: TGTGCCAGCAGCCATTCCTGGACGCGACAGGGATCCCTACGCGAGCAGTACTTC.